This section outlines one T cell receptor (beta chain) sequence together with its context. This sample is drawn from a study of blood T cell repertoires in COVID-19. Participants' reported clinical history set cohort assignment. Germline V gene data show CDR1 as SNHLY and CDR2 as FYNNEI. CDR3 length: 15 amino acids. V shed 6 bases and J shed 0 bases, with 12 bases lying between them. Assay used: immunoSEQ multiplex PCR; TCRdb lists only in-frame clones, some missing. Among around 160,000 clones listed, 84% were seen once. V is TRBV2 and J is TRBJ2-1; D perhaps matches TRBD1 (6 bases). The TCR originated in a woman aged 50 to 60 who had been exposed to COVID-19. The sequenced sample consisted of PBMCs or T cells enriched from blood (not recorded which). The CDR3 nucleotides are TGTGCCAGCAGATCCCGGGACACCTCCTACAATGAGCAGTTCTTC. It translates to CASRSRDTSYNEQFF.